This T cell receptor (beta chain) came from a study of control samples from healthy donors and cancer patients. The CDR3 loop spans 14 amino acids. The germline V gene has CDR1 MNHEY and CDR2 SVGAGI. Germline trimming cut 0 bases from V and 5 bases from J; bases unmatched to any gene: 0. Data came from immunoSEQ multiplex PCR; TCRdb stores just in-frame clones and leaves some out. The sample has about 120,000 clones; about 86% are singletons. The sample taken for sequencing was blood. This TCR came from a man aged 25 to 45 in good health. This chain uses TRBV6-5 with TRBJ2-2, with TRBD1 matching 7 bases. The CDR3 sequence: CASSYSQGTGELFF. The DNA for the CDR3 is TGTGCCAGCAGTTACTCACAGGGGACCGGGGAGCTGTTTTTT.